The following is a TCR beta chain sequence with its context. Its antigen specificity is not known. Qualities for individual bases were not recorded, and no much larger clone is one base off. The germline V gene yields MNHNS for CDR1 and SASEGT for CDR2. The CDR3 starts with the cysteine, ends with the phenylalanine, and has 15 residues. Only the CDR3 part of the read is kept: 45 bases, read in frame from the first base. Compared with germline, V lacks 2 bases and J lacks 7 bases; bases without a gene match: 6. This specimen comes from a study of OX40 agonist ivuxolimab in advanced cancers. Concerning the study at large: Ivuxolimab, which targeted the costimulatory receptor OX40 (CD134), was an agonistic, fully human IgG2 monoclonal antibody. Intravenous ivuxolimab was administered to patients every 2 weeks at six dose levels: 0.01, 0.1, 0.3, 1.5, 3 and 10 mg/kg. Among the roughly 50 dose-escalation patients, around 19 had hepatocellular carcinoma, roughly 15 melanoma, 9 renal cell carcinoma and 9 head and neck cancer. In the dose-escalation cohort, approximately 80% of patients were male, and the mean age was 60 years with a range of about 23 to 79. Prior anti-PD-1, anti-PD-L1 or anti-CTLA-4 therapy was permitted, and checkpoint inhibitors had been received by about 44% of dose-escalation patients. Partial responses occurred in three dose-escalation patients: two with cutaneous melanoma and one with hepatocellular carcinoma. The purpose of peripheral TCRbeta sequencing was to test whether ivuxolimab changed TCR sequence diversity and led to clonal T-cell expansion. The monotherapy dose-escalation portion (N = 52 patients) of the phase I ivuxolimab trial is reported in the paper.

Patients with a history of autoimmune disease or receiving systemic immunosuppression were excluded from the trial. In every dose cohort, peripheral blood was drawn for TCR sequencing at baseline, cycle 4 day 1, and cycle 7 day 1. Samples came from an open-label, multicenter, first-in-human phase I dose-escalation trial of ivuxolimab. The trial enrolled adults with locally advanced or metastatic head and neck squamous cell, hepatocellular, melanoma or renal cell carcinoma. Before TCR sequencing, CD4+ and CD8+ T cells were separately sorted from peripheral blood. To sequence the TCRbeta CDR3 region, genomic DNA was isolated from the sorted cells. TCRbeta CDR3 regions were sequenced using the immunoSEQ Assay. TCRdb provides this immuneACCESS table in a form limited to in-frame rearrangements. Some clones are lacking; in checked studies, under half of them reflect an unresolved V gene, and why the rest are absent is not known. The table for this sample lists around 50,000 clones; approximately 80% of them were counted only once. The ten most abundant clones make up about 0.73% of the sample.

The paper as a whole reports these results and caveats: Low levels of normalized T-cell clonal expansion were also seen in some nonresponding patients. In partial responders in the 0.1-3.0 mg/kg groups, normalized peripheral clonal expansion was found to be among the lowest, especially among CD8+ T cells. At doses of 0.1 to 3.0 mg/kg, clonal expansion of both CD4+ and CD8+ blood T cells was observed from baseline to week 6. The antigen specificity of the clonally expanded peripheral T cells was not determined. After ivuxolimab, more expanded clones were found on average in CD8+ T cells than in CD4+ T cells.

The sequences come from CD4+ or CD8+ T cells sorted from blood, collected in a trial of the OX40 agonist ivuxolimab. This sequence uses TRBV6-1 and TRBJ1-2; TRBD1 matches 11 bases in the middle. The clonotype comes from an adult with an advanced solid tumor such as melanoma, head and neck, liver or kidney cancer. CDR3 reads: CASSERTGGPSGYTF. The nucleotide sequence reads as follows: TGTGCCAGCAGTGAACGGACAGGGGGCCCCTCTGGCTACACCTTC.